The 17 T cell receptor beta chains below come from one sample, sequenced in a study of blood T cell repertoires in COVID-19. Clones were read by immunoSEQ multiplex PCR, and TCRdb kept only the in-frame ones, dropping some. The sample has around 45,000 clones; more than 80% are singletons. Sequencing used peripheral blood. The receptor set was obtained from a man aged 70-80 years with active COVID-19.

This clone was counted once. The genes are TRBV29-1 and TRBJ2-1, with 11 bases aligning to TRBD2. This CDR3 region has 13 residues. The J segment lost 10 bases and the V segment lost 4 bases, leaving 6 bases of the junction unmatched. Germline V gene sequence: CDR1 SQVTM, CDR2 ANQGSEA. The CDR3 is CSVVTSGGGEQFF. In nucleotides, the CDR3 is TGCAGCGTTGTAACTAGCGGGGGCGGGGAGCAGTTCTTC.

J is TRBJ1-1 and V is TRBV29-1; no reliable D call. CDR1 and CDR2 from the germline V gene are SQVTM and ANQGSEA. V was trimmed by 6 bases and J by 4 bases, leaving 18 bases between them. The CDR3 consists of 14 residues. The CDR3 region has the DNA TGCAGCGTAGGTCCATTCTCTGGGAGCACTGAAGCTTTCTTT. Amino acid sequence: CSVGPFSGSTEAFF.

The gene calls are TRBV3-1 (or the pseudogene TRBV3-2) and TRBJ2-5; possible D gene TRBD2, 6 bases. CDR3 size: 16 residues. Trimming removed 2 bases at V and 0 bases at J, with 13 bases between. Germline V lookup: CDR1 LGHDT, CDR2 YNNKEL (reference sequence). The CDR3 DNA is TGTGCCAGCAGCCAACGACTAGAGGGATACCAAGAGACCCAGTACTTC. This sequence encodes CASSQRLEGYQETQYF.

The chain recombines TRBV19 with TRBJ2-7; TRBD1 might be the D (5 bases). V shed 3 bases and J shed 7 bases, with 22 bases lying between them. In germline, CDR1 is LNHDA, CDR2 SQIVND (reference sequence). The CDR3 runs 16 residues. For the CDR3, the DNA is TGTGCCAGTAGTATCGGTTGGCAGGGCAACTCGGAGGAGCAGTACTTC. It encodes CASSIGWQGNSEEQYF.

V usage is TRBV9 and J usage is TRBJ1-6; D is perhaps TRBD1 (6 bases). Per germline, CDR1 SGDLS and CDR2 YYNGEE. V was trimmed by 4 bases and J by 10 bases, leaving 18 bases between them. CDR3 length: 15 amino acids. This CDR3 reads CASSLNRQDGSPLHF. CDR3 bases: TGTGCCAGCAGCCTCAATCGACAGGACGGATCACCCCTCCACTTT.

The chain couples TRBV2 to TRBJ2-5, with TRBD2 identical over 12 bases. J was trimmed by 5 bases and V by 2 bases; bases with no gene match: 9. Germline CDR1 and CDR2: SNHLY and FYNNEI. There are 17 residues in the CDR3. CDR3 amino acids: CASSESGLAGLGETQYF. DNA for the CDR3: TGTGCCAGCAGTGAATCTGGACTAGCGGGATTGGGCGAGACCCAGTACTTC.

The count of this clone is one. V and J are TRBV6-5 and TRBJ1-4; no reliable D call. Germline V CDR1 and CDR2: MNHEY, SVGAGI. Trimming stripped 6 bases from V and 5 bases from J, with 10 bases between. The CDR3 is 13 residues long. As DNA, the CDR3 is TGTGCCAGCAGCCCACAGAAAAATGAAAAACTGTTTTTT. It specifies CASSPQKNEKLFF.

The chain combines TRBV4-1 with TRBJ2-1, with a possible D match to TRBD2 (6 bases). This CDR3 is 14 amino acids long. The V end lost 3 bases, the J end lost 4 bases, and 10 bases lay between the germline ends. Germline values: CDR1 MGHRA, CDR2 YSYEKL. CDR3 nucleotide sequence: TGCGCCAGCAGCCAGGGGGGACTTTACAATGAGCAGTTCTTC. Translated, it gives CASSQGGLYNEQFF.

The DNA of the CDR3 is TGTGCCAGCAGTGATCGCTCAAGGGGATCGGGCAATCAGCCCCAGCATTTT. This sequence encodes CASSDRSRGSGNQPQHF. The chain is built from TRBV6-1 and TRBJ1-5, with D perhaps matching TRBD1 (5 bases). CDR1 and CDR2 (germline): MNHNS, SASEGT. V was trimmed by 3 bases and J by 2 bases, leaving 17 bases between them. The CDR3 contains 17 residues.

This chain joins TRBV3-1 (or the pseudogene TRBV3-2) and TRBJ2-1, with 7 positions matching TRBD1. Germline CDR1 reads LGHDT; CDR2 reads YNNKEL (reference sequence). This CDR3 has 15 amino acids. V lost 4 bases, J lost 8 bases, and 11 bases stayed unmatched. CDR3 coding DNA: TGTGCCAGCAGCCCGGGACAGCCAAACCGACATGAGCAGTTCTTC. The encoded protein is CASSPGQPNRHEQFF.

This clone was seen a single time. The chain is built from TRBV5-1 and TRBJ1-2; 7 nucleotides match TRBD1. The germline V gene has CDR1 SGHRS and CDR2 YFSETQ. This CDR3 comprises 18 residues. With V trimmed by 3 bases and J by 4 bases, 18 bases remained unmatched. CDR3 residues: CASSSRQGANTLGYGYTF. CDR3 DNA: TGCGCCAGCAGCTCCCGACAGGGAGCAAATACCCTTGGCTATGGCTACACCTTC.

V gene TRBV6-7 combines with J gene TRBJ2-3, with TRBD2 matching 9 bases. TRBV6-7 is given ORF status, its function remaining uncertain. V trimming: 2 bases; J trimming: 4 bases; junction bases outside the gene matches: 7. CDR3 length: 16 amino acids. The CDR3, as DNA: TGTGCCAGCAGTTACGTCTGGCGGGGGGGCCCAGATACGCAGTATTTT. Protein sequence: CASSYVWRGGPDTQYF.

The chain has TRBV28 and TRBJ1-3; perhaps TRBD1 as D (6 bases). CDR3 size: 15 residues. Germline V lookup: CDR1 MDHEN, CDR2 SYDVKM. Trimming stripped 5 bases from V and 0 bases from J, with 11 bases between. The CDR3, as DNA: TGTGCCAGCAGTCGACAGGCAAGCTCTGGAAACACCATATATTTT. Amino acid sequence: CASSRQASSGNTIYF. Looking up the rest from reference TRBV28 and TRBJ1-3 gives the full variable domain: DVKVTQSSRYLVKRTGEKVFLECVQDMDHENMFWYRQDPGLGLRLIYFSYDVKMKEKGDIPEGYSVSREKKERFSLILESASTNQTSMYLCASSRQASSGNTIYFGEGSWLTVV.

V gene TRBV5-1 combines with J gene TRBJ2-5; 16 bases line up with TRBD2. The CDR3 spans 17 residues. V lost 2 bases to trimming and J lost 6 bases; unmatched junction nucleotides: 7. CDR1 and CDR2 from the germline V gene are SGHRS and YFSETQ. The CDR3 sequence: CASSFGTSGGAIQTQYF. For the CDR3, the DNA is TGCGCCAGCAGCTTTGGGACTAGCGGGGGGGCTATCCAGACCCAGTACTTC.

J is TRBJ2-7 and V is TRBV15; D perhaps matches TRBD2 (7 bases). Germline values: CDR1 LNHNV, CDR2 YYDKDF (reference sequence). Trimming left V 2 bases short and J 6 bases short, with 23 bases between. This CDR3 contains 17 residues. The CDR3 DNA follows: TGTGCCACCAGCAGAAGACCGGGGGCAGAGGGCGGGGGCGAGCAGTACTTC. Protein product: CATSRRPGAEGGGEQYF.

V gene TRBV4-1 combines with J gene TRBJ1-3; tentatively, D is TRBD1 (5 bases). Germline values: CDR1 MGHRA, CDR2 YSYEKL. The CDR3 is 17 amino acids. The V end was cut by 2 bases, the J end by 6 bases, with 20 bases between. CDR3 nucleotide sequence: TGCGCCAGCAGCCAATTTGTAGGGGAAGGCTCCTCAAACACCATATATTTT. Encoded protein: CASSQFVGEGSSNTIYF.

This clone was counted only a few times. The chain recombines TRBV10-3 with TRBJ2-7; D perhaps matches TRBD2 (5 bases). Per germline, CDR1 ENHRY and CDR2 SYGVKD. Trimming cost V 4 bases and J 2 bases, with 9 bases left between them. The CDR3 consists of 13 residues. Here the CDR3 reads CAISGSGPYEQYF. CDR3 in DNA: TGTGCCATCAGTGGGAGCGGACCCTACGAGCAGTACTTC.